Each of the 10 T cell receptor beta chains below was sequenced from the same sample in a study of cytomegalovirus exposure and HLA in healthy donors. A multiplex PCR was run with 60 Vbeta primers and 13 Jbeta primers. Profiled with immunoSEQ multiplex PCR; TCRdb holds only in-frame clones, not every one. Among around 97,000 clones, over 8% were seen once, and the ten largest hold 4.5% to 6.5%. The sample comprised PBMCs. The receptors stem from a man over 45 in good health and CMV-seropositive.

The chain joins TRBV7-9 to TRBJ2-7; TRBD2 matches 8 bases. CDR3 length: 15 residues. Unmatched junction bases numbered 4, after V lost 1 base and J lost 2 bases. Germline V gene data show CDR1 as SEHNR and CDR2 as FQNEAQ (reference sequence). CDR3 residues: CASSLVGLAAYEQYF. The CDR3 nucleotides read TGTGCCAGCAGCTTAGTAGGACTAGCTGCCTACGAGCAGTACTTC. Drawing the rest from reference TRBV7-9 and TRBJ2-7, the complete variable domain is DTGVSQNPRHKITKRGQNVTFRCDPISEHNRLYWYRQTLGQGPEFLTYFQNEAQLEKSRLLSDRFSAERPKGSFSTLEIQRTEQGDSAMYLCASSLVGLAAYEQYFGPGTRLTVT.

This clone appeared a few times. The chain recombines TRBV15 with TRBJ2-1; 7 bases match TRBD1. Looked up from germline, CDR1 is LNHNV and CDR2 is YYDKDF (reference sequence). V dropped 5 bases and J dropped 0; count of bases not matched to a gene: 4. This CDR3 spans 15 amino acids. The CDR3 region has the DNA TGTGCCACCAGCCCGGGACAGTTCTCCTACAATGAGCAGTTCTTC. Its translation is CATSPGQFSYNEQFF. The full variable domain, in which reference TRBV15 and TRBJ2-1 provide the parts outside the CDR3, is DAMVIQNPRYQVTQFGKPVTLSCSQTLNHNVMYWYQQKSSQAPKLLFHYYDKDFNNEADTPDNFQSRRPNTSFCFLDIRSPGLGDTAMYLCATSPGQFSYNEQFFGPGTRLTVL.

CDR3 sequence reads: CAWSYTGGTEAFF. The CDR3 DNA sequence: TGTGCCTGGTCATACACAGGGGGCACTGAAGCTTTCTTT. The chain recombines TRBV30 with TRBJ1-1, with 8 positions matching TRBD1. V lost 5 bases, J lost 4 bases, and 6 bases stayed unmatched. This CDR3 spans 13 amino acids. Germline V gene lookup returns CDR1 GTSNPN and CDR2 SVGIG (reference sequence).

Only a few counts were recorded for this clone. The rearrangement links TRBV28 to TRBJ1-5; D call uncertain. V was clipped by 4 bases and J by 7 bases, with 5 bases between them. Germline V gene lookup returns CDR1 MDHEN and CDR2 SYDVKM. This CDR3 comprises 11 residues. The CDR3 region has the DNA TGTGCCAGCAGTTCGCGACAGCCCCAGCATTTT. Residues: CASSSRQPQHF.

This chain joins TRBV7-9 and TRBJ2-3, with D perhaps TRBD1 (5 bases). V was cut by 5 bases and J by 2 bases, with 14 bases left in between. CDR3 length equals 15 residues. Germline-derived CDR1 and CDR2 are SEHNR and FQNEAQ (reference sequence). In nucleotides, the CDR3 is TGTGCCAGCAGCCGGACACTCTGGAACACAGATACGCAGTATTTT. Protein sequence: CASSRTLWNTDTQYF.

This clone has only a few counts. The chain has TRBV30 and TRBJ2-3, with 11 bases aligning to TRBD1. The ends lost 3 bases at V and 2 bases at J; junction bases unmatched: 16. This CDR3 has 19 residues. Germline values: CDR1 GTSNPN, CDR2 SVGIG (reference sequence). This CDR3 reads CAWSSWVVRDRGVTDTQYF. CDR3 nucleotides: TGTGCCTGGAGCTCTTGGGTTGTCCGGGACAGGGGGGTCACAGATACGCAGTATTTT. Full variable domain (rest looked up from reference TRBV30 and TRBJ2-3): SQTIHQWPATLVQPVGSPLSLECTVEGTSNPNLYWYRQAAGRGLQLLFYSVGIGQISSEVPQNLSASRPQDRQFILSSKKLLLSDSGFYLCAWSSWVVRDRGVTDTQYFGPGTRLTVL.

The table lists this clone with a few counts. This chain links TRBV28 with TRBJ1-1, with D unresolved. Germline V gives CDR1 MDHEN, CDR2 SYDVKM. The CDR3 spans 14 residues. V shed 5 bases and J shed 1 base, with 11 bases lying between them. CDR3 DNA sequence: TGTGCCAGCAGTCCCCCAGACAAGAACACTGAAGCTTTCTTT. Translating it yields CASSPPDKNTEAFF.

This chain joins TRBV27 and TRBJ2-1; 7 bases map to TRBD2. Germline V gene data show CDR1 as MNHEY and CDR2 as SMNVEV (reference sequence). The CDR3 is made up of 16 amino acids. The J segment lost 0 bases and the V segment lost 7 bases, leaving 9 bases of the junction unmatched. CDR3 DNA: TGTGCCAGCATCCCTCTAGCGGAGAGCTCCTACAATGAGCAGTTCTTC. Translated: CASIPLAESSYNEQFF.

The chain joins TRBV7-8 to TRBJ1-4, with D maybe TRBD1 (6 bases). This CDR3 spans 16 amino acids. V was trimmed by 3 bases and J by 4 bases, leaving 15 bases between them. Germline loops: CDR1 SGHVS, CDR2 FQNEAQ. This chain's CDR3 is CASSLAGGRGNEKLFF. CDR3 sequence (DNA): TGTGCCAGCAGCTTGGCGGGGGGCCGGGGTAATGAAAAACTGTTTTTT.

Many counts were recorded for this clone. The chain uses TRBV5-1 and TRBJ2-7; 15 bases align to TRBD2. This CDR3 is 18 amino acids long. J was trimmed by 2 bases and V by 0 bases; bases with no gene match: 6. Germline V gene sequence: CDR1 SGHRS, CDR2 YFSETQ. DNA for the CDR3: TGCGCCAGCAGCTTGGGGACTAGCGGGAGGGCGACTACCTACGAGCAGTACTTC. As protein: CASSLGTSGRATTYEQYF.